The 11 T cell receptor beta chains listed next were all sequenced from one sample in a study of blood T cells in healthy people across ages (dated by TCRdb to the mid-2010s). The protocol used for the library was 5' RACE. TCRdb lists the instrument as Illumina HiSeq 2500. A second about 7 to 11 cycle PCR used a sample-barcoded 5' primer and a J-beta primer mix. TCRdb handled the public reads itself, with Q25 trimming in fastp and clone calling in MiXCR, and kept productive beta chains. Each entry is one CDR3 protein sequence, shown with its most common DNA and genes. The sample includes about 780,000 distinct CDR3 sequences, with about 47% observed a single time. The top ten constitute over 15% of the sample. The sequencing input was blood. The source of these receptors is a man older than 75 in good health.

The table lists this clonotype with a few counts. The rearrangement links TRBV7-2 to TRBJ2-5; 7 nucleotides align to TRBD2. V lost 5 bases and J lost 2; bases outside the gene matches: 14. The CDR3 loop spans 17 amino acids. CDR1 is SGHTA, CDR2 FQGNSA, per germline. The CDR3 here is CASSGRAGIGGQETQYF. The CDR3 nucleotides read TGTGCCAGCAGCGGCAGAGCGGGAATCGGGGGACAAGAGACCCAGTACTTC.

As for this clonotype: This may be a read error, as it is one base from a much larger clone. The chain uses TRBV4-2 and TRBJ2-2; no definite D call. The V gene's germline CDR1 is LGHNA and CDR2 YNFKEQ. The CDR3 contains 14 residues. Trimming pared 5 bases from V and 3 bases from J, leaving 10 bases between. The CDR3 DNA reads as TGTGCCAGCAGCTCTCGCGAGGACACCGGGGAGCTGTTTTTT. Its protein is CASSSREDTGELFF.

This clonotype was counted many times. The chain joins TRBV6-5 to TRBJ2-1; possibly TRBD2 for D (5 bases). This CDR3 has 16 amino acids. With 0 bases removed from V and 5 bases from J, the gap between germline ends came to 14 bases. CDR1 and CDR2 (germline): MNHEY, SVGAGI. CDR3 in DNA: TGTGCCAGCAGTTACTCCATCCGAGGGAAAAACAATGAGCAGTTCTTC. Residues: CASSYSIRGKNNEQFF.

In this sample, this clonotype turned up a few times. This chain links TRBV2 with TRBJ1-2; D perhaps matches TRBD1 (6 bases). CDR3 length: 15 amino acids. V lost 5 bases and J lost 0, with 13 bases in between. Germline V CDR1 and CDR2: SNHLY, FYNNEI. CDR3 bases: TGTGCCAGCAGTCTAGGACAGCTAGCTAACTATGGCTACACCTTC. This sequence encodes CASSLGQLANYGYTF.

There are a few counts of this clonotype. The V and J genes are TRBV7-2 and TRBJ1-3; 9 nucleotides match TRBD1. Losses at the gene ends were 3 bases for V and 4 bases for J; bases not matched to a gene: 7. The CDR3 runs 16 residues. The germline V gene encodes CDR1 SGHTA and CDR2 FQGNSA. CDR3: CASSLSQGAQGNTIYF. The CDR3 DNA sequence: TGTGCCAGCAGCTTGTCACAGGGGGCGCAGGGAAACACCATATATTTT.

This clonotype was seen a few times. CDR3 DNA sequence: TGTGCCAGCAGTCGACGGCCTGCTAGCGGGAGGGCTCTTAACAATGAGCAGTTCTTC. Translated: CASSRRPASGRALNNEQFF. This chain links TRBV28 with TRBJ2-1, with TRBD2 identical over 12 bases. The CDR3 has 19 amino acids. The V segment lost 5 bases and the J segment 5 bases; nucleotides outside the gene matches: 16. Per germline, CDR1 MDHEN and CDR2 SYDVKM.

Regarding this clonotype: This may be a read error: a much more frequent sequence differs by one nucleotide. This chain links TRBV7-2 with TRBJ2-5, with D hard to call. CDR1 SGHTA and CDR2 FQGNSA come from the germline V gene. This CDR3 comprises 14 residues. V lost 4 bases, J lost 3 bases, and 12 bases lay in between. The CDR3 DNA follows: TGTGCCAGCAGCTCCTCCTCCACTAAAGAGACCCAGTACTTC. It is translated as CASSSSSTKETQYF.

The chain joins TRBV4-3 to TRBJ1-5; no firm D call. This CDR3 region has 15 residues. V lost 0 bases and J lost 6, with 12 bases in between. The germline gives CDR1 LGHNA, CDR2 YSLEER. The DNA of the CDR3 is TGCGCCAGCAGCCAAGATCGAATTGGCAGTCAGCCCCAGCATTTT. Its protein product is CASSQDRIGSQPQHF.

The chain is built from TRBV20-1 and TRBJ2-3, with 8 positions matching TRBD1. This CDR3 region has 13 residues. V shed 6 bases, J shed 3 bases, and the junction held 5 bases outside the gene matches. Germline CDR1 and CDR2: DFQATT and SNEGSKA (reference sequence). CDR3 in DNA: TGCAGTGCGCCGAGACAGGGGACAGATACGCAGTATTTT. This sequence encodes CSAPRQGTDTQYF.

This clonotype occurred a few times. V is TRBV5-7 and J is TRBJ2-4, with 7 positions matching TRBD2. TRBV5-7 is an ORF, with its function uncertain. V lost 1 base to trimming and J lost 0 bases; unmatched junction nucleotides: 13. The CDR3 spans 19 residues. CDR3 protein: CASSLFGVWTSKAKNIQYF. CDR3 bases: TGTGCCAGCAGCTTGTTTGGGGTATGGACTAGTAAAGCCAAAAACATTCAGTACTTC.

The chain links TRBV28 to TRBJ2-1, with D perhaps matching TRBD2 (6 bases). V dropped 3 bases and J dropped 13 bases, with 10 bases sitting between them. Germline V gives CDR1 MDHEN, CDR2 SYDVKM. The length of the CDR3 is 11 residues. The CDR3 loop reads CASSFRETQFF. In nucleotides, the CDR3 is TGTGCCAGCAGTTTTCGGGAGACCCAGTTCTTC.